This T cell receptor beta chain is from a study of vaccination and CD4 T cells after COVID-19. Study results and caveats: Recorded median SARS-CoV-2-reactive clonotype numbers increased from approximately 21 to 40 without reaching significance.

This sample's time point: late sampling 161 to 241 days after vaccination in a few convalescent patients. Described treatment: approximately nine-day PBMC culture with coronavirus spike peptide pools or control peptides (ViraFEST assay). With the Oncomine TCR Beta short-read assay, DNA from cultured CD4+ T cells was sequenced. TCRdb redid the calling of the PCR reads with MiXCR, one entry per CDR3 protein. The sample consists of some 17,000 distinct CDR3 sequences, around 48% of them appearing once. As to this clonotype: Its antigen is not known.

Germline CDR1 and CDR2: SGHVS and FNYEAQ. This CDR3 is built from 14 residues. V lost 6 bases, J lost 1 base, and 11 bases lay in between. This chain uses TRBV7-6 with TRBJ2-3; tentative D call: TRBD2 (5 bases). Sequenced material: CD4+ T cells from blood, cultured in vitro, taken about 7 months after SARS-CoV-2 vaccination. The receptor's source is a human donor who had recovered from COVID-19. CDR3 amino acids: CASSFRAGTDTQYF. The DNA of the CDR3 is TGTGCCAGCAGTTTTAGAGCGGGCACAGATACGCAGTATTTT.